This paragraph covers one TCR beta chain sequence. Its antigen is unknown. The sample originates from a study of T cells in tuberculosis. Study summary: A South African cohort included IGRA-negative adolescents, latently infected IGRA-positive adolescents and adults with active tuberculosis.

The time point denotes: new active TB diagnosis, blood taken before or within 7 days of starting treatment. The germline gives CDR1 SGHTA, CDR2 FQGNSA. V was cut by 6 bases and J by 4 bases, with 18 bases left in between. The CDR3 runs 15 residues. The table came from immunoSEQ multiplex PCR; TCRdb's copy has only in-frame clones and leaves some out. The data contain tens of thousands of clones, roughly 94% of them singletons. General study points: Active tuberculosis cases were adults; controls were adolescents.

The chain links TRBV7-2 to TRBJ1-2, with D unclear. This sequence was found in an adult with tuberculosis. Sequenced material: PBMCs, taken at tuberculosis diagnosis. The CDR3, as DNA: TGTGCCAGCAGAACCGGGGTATTTAAAACCTATGGCTACACCTTC. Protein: CASRTGVFKTYGYTF. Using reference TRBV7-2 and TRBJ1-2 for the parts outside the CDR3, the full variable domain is GAGVSQSPSNKVTEKGKDVELRCDPISGHTALYWYRQSLGQGLEFLIYFQGNSAPDKSGLPSDRFSAERTGGSVSTLTIQRTQQEDSAVYLCASRTGVFKTYGYTFGSGTRLTVV.